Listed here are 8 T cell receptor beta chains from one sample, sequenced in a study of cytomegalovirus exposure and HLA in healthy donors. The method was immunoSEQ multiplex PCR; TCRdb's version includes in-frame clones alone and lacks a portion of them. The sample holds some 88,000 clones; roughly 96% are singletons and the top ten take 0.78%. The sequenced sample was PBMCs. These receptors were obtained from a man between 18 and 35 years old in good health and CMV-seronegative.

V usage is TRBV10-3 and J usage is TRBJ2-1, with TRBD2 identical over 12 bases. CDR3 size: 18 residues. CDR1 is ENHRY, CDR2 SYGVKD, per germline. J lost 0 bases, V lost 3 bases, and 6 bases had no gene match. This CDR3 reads CAISDRLAGDTSYNEQFF. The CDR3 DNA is TGTGCCATCAGTGATAGACTAGCGGGAGATACCTCCTACAATGAGCAGTTCTTC.

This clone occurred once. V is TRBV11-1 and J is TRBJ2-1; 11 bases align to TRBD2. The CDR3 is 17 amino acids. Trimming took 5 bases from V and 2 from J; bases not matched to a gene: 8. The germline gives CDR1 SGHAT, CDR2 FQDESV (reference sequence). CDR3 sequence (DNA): TGTGCCAGCAGCCCTGGACTAGCGGGTGGGACCTACAATGAGCAGTTCTTC. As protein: CASSPGLAGGTYNEQFF.

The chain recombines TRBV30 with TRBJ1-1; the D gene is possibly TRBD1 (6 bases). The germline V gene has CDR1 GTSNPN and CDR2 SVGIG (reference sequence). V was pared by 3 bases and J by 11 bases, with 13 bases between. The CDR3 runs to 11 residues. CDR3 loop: CAWSSRQEAFF. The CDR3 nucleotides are TGTGCCTGGAGCAGCCGACAGGAGGCTTTCTTT.

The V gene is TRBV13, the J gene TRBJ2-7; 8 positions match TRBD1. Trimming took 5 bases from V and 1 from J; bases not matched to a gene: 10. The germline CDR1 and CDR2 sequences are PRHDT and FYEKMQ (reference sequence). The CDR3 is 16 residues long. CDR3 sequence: CASSLYGQGYSYEQYF. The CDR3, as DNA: TGTGCCAGCAGCCTCTACGGACAGGGCTATTCCTACGAGCAGTACTTC.

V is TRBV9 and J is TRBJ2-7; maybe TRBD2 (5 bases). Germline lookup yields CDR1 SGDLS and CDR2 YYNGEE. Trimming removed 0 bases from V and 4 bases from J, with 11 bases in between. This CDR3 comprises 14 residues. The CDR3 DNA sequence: TGTGCCAGCAGCGTAGCTGGCGGGCCTTACGAGCAGTACTTC. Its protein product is CASSVAGGPYEQYF.

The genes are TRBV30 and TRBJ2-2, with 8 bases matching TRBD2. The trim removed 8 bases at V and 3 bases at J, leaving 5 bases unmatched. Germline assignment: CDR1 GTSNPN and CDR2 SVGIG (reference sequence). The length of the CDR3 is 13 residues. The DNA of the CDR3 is TGTGCCAGACGGGAGGGCCACACCGGGGAGCTGTTTTTT. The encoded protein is CARREGHTGELFF.

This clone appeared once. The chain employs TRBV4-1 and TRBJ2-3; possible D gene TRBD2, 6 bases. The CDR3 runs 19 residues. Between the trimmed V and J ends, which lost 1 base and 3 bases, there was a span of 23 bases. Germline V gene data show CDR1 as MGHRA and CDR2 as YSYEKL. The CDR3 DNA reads TGCGCCAGCAGCCAAGCCCGCATGAGGCAGGGAGGCGTTACAGATACGCAGTATTTT. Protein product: CASSQARMRQGGVTDTQYF.

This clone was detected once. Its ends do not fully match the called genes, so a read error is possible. CDR3 coding DNA: TGTGCCAGCAGGTTGGGTCTAGAAAGCTACGAGCAGTACTTC. This sequence encodes CASRLGLESYEQYF. This chain uses TRBV5-4 with TRBJ2-7; D is uncertain. CDR1 and CDR2 from the germline V gene are SGHNT and YYREEE (reference sequence). This CDR3 contains 14 residues.